The following is a T cell receptor beta chain sequence with its context. This sample was included in a study of blood T cell repertoires in COVID-19. TCRdb's table, derived via immunoSEQ multiplex PCR, lists solely in-frame clones and lacks some. This sample has approximately 200,000 clones, with 70% to 90% found just once. The CDR3 runs 13 residues. Trimming stripped 6 bases from V and 9 bases from J, with 15 bases between. The chain couples TRBV12-3 or TRBV12-4 to TRBJ1-5; D gene ambiguous. The source is a man aged 30 to 45 who had recovered from COVID-19. The sequenced material came from PBMCs or T cells enriched from blood (not recorded which). Here the CDR3 DNA reads TGTGCCAGCAGCCCCGGGAGGGAGAGGCCCCAGCATTTT. This gives the protein CASSPGRERPQHF.